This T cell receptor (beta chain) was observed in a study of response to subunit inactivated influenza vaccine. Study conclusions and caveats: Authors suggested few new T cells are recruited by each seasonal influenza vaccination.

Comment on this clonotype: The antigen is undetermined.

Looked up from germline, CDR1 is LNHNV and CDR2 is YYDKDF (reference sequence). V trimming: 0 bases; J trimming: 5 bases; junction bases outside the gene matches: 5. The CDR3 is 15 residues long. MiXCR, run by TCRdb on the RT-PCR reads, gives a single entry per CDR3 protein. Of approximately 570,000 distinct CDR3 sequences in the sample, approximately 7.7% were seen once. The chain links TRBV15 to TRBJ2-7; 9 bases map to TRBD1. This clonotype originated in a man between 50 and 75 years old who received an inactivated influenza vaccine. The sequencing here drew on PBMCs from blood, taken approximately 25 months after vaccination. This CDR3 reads CATSRDGTGRNEQYF. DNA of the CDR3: TGTGCCACCAGCAGAGACGGGACAGGGAGGAACGAGCAGTACTTC.